This record looks at one T cell receptor (beta chain) sequence and its context. This sample includes further DNA sequences coding for the same CDR3. V was cut by 0 bases and J by 4 bases, with 8 bases left in between. The CDR3 runs to 14 residues. CDR1 SGHKS and CDR2 YYEKEE come from the germline V gene (reference sequence). The protocol was immunoSEQ multiplex PCR, while the TCRdb copy is restricted to in-frame clones and leaves out a portion. The table lists roughly 250,000 clones, around 90% of them singletons. The data originate from a study of blood T cell repertoires in COVID-19. Across the whole study: From the United States, Italy and Spain came samples of acute and convalescent COVID-19.

The Seattle site enrolled patients during active infection and followed them longitudinally. Sequenced input: peripheral blood. The chain joins TRBV5-5 to TRBJ1-5, with D perhaps matching TRBD1 (5 bases). The clonotype originates from a man aged 30-40 years with COVID-19, enrolled during active disease. CDR3 sequence (DNA): TGTGCCAGCAGCTTGGGACAGATTAATCAGCCCCAGCATTTT. Protein sequence: CASSLGQINQPQHF.